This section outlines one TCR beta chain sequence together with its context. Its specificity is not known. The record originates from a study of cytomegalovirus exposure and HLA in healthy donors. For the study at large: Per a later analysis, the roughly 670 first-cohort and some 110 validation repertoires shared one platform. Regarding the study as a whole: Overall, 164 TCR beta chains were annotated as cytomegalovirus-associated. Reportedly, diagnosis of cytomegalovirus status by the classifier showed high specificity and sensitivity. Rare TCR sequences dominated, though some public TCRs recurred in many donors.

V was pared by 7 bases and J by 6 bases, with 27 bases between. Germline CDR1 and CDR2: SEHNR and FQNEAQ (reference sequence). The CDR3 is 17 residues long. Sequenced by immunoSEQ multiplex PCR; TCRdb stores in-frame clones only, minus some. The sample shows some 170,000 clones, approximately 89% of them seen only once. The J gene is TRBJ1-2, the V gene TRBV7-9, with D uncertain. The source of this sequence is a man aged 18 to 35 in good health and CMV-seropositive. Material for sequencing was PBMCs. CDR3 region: CASNPQAGELQAHGYTF. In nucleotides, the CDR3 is TGTGCCAGCAACCCGCAAGCCGGGGAATTACAAGCCCATGGCTACACCTTC.